Listed here is a single T cell receptor (beta chain). Its target is not known. Sample time point: pretreatment peripheral blood. These data originate in a study of PD-L1 blockade in urothelial cancer. Study-wide background: Researchers looked at the blood 3 weeks (second dose) and 6 weeks after treatment began.

Study-wide results and caveats: Sub-median blood TCR clonality before treatment predicted longer survival.

Profiling relied on immunoSEQ multiplex PCR, and the TCRdb table lists in-frame clones only, not all of them. The sample lists 60,000 to 75,000 clones, less than 90% seen once, with approximately 10% in the top ten. J was trimmed by 2 bases and V by 0 bases; bases with no gene match: 5. Germline V CDR1 and CDR2: SGDLS, YYNGEE. CDR3 size: 15 residues. The sequencing here drew on PBMCs, taken around atezolizumab (anti-PD-L1) treatment. The TCR originated in a woman between 65 and 79 years old with urothelial cancer. This chain joins TRBV9 and TRBJ2-7; 7 nucleotides agree with TRBD2. This chain's CDR3 is CASSVGAGETYEQYF. CDR3 coding DNA: TGTGCCAGCAGCGTAGGGGCGGGAGAAACCTACGAGCAGTACTTC.